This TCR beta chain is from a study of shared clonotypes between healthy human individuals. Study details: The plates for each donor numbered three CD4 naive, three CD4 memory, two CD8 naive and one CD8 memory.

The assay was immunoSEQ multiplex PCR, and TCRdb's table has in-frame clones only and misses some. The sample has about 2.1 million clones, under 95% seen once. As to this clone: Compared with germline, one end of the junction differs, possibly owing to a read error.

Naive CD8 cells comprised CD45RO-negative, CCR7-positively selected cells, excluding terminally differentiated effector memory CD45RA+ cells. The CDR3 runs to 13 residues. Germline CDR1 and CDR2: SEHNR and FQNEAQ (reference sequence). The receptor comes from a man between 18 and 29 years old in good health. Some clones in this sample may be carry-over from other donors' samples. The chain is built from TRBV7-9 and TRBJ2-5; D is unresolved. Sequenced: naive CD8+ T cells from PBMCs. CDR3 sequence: CASSFLGGPRMDF. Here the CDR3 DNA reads TGTGCCAGCAGCTTCCTTGGCGGCCCACGGATGGACTTC. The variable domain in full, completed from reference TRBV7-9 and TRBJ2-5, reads DTGVSQNPRHKITKRGQNVTFRCDPISEHNRLYWYRQTLGQGPEFLTYFQNEAQLEKSRLLSDRFSAERPKGSFSTLEIQRTEQGDSAMYLCASSFLGGPRMDFGPGTRLLVL.